These 7 T cell receptor beta chains were all obtained from the same sample, sequenced in a study of beta chain features in type 1 diabetes listed by TCRdb under 2018. Overall study outcomes, separate from this receptor: Type 1 diabetes patients showed a moderate but significant shortening of TCRB CDR3 length in all four CD4+ subsets.

Library method: the immunoSEQ multiplex PCR assay. The entire amount of isolated RNA was reverse transcribed using the High Capacity cDNA Reverse Transcription Kit, so the sequenced TCRB transcripts were expressed ones. The immuneACCESS repertoire file appears here via TCRdb, limited to in-frame rearrangements. These files lack a portion of the clones; in checked studies, under half of the deficit traces to unresolved V genes, and the cause of the others is not known. This sample lists some 350,000 clones; 8% to 10% were detected once. Jointly, the top ten make up about 0.6% of the sample. These TCRs are of unknown antigen specificity. The specimen sequenced was central memory CD4+ T cells from blood. Receptor source: a man younger than 40 with type 1 diabetes.

This clone was detected a few times. The V gene is TRBV7-2, the J gene TRBJ1-5; maybe TRBD1 (6 bases). Germline values: CDR1 SGHTA, CDR2 FQGNSA. The CDR3 extends over 17 amino acids. The V and J ends lost 4 bases and 0 bases respectively, with 16 bases between them. CDR3 residues: CASSSDTGLHSNQPQHF. For the CDR3, the DNA is TGTGCCAGCAGCTCCGACACAGGGCTACATAGCAATCAGCCCCAGCATTTT. Complete variable domain (other parts from reference TRBV7-2 and TRBJ1-5): GAGVSQSPSNKVTEKGKDVELRCDPISGHTALYWYRQSLGQGLEFLIYFQGNSAPDKSGLPSDRFSAERTGGSVSTLTIQRTQQEDSAVYLCASSSDTGLHSNQPQHFGDGTRLSIL.

The chain links TRBV6-5 to TRBJ2-7; 8 bases fit TRBD2. Trimming removed 6 bases from V and 3 bases from J; junction bases left unmatched: 7. Germline CDR1 and CDR2: MNHEY and SVGAGI. The CDR3 totals 14 residues. The CDR3 nucleotides are TGTGCCAGCAGCCCTCGGGAGGGCATCTACGAGCAGTACTTC. This sequence encodes CASSPREGIYEQYF.

This clone was seen a few times. The rearrangement joins TRBV6-6 to TRBJ2-7, with a weak D call TRBD1 (6 bases). The germline gives CDR1 MNHNY, CDR2 SVGAGI (reference sequence). V lost 9 bases and J lost 2, with 14 bases in between. The CDR3 is 13 amino acids. The CDR3, as DNA: TGTGCCAGTCGGCAGGGGCCGACCTACGAGCAGTACTTC. As protein: CASRQGPTYEQYF.

V gene TRBV6-6 combines with J gene TRBJ2-6; 7 bases align to TRBD1. The trim removed 11 bases at V and 4 bases at J, leaving 8 bases unmatched. The CDR3 covers 14 residues. CDR1 is MNHNY, CDR2 SVGAGI, per germline (reference sequence). CDR3 coding DNA: TGTGCCGGTCGACAGGGATTCGGGGCCAACGTCCTGACTTTC. Protein sequence: CAGRQGFGANVLTF.

The gene calls are TRBV4-2 and TRBJ2-2; no clear D gene. This CDR3 spans 15 amino acids. Germline loops: CDR1 LGHNA, CDR2 YNFKEQ. Trimming took off 0 bases at V and 2 bases at J, with 7 bases between the two ends. This CDR3 reads CASSQEGLNTGELFF. The CDR3 DNA reads as TGTGCCAGCAGCCAAGAAGGGCTTAACACCGGGGAGCTGTTTTTT.

This chain connects TRBV4-2 to TRBJ2-2, with 8 bases that match TRBD2. Germline V gives CDR1 LGHNA, CDR2 YNFKEQ. There are 15 residues in the CDR3. J lost 3 bases, V lost 6 bases, and 6 bases had no gene match. In DNA form, the CDR3 reads TGTGCCAGCAGAGGGCGGGAGGAAGACACCGGGGAGCTGTTTTTT. Translating gives CASRGREEDTGELFF.

This chain joins TRBV9 and TRBJ2-2, with 7 bases aligning to TRBD1. The V segment lost 1 base and the J segment 0 bases; nucleotides outside the gene matches: 0. Germline V gene data show CDR1 as SGDLS and CDR2 as YYNGEE. This CDR3 has 15 amino acids. CDR3 bases: TGTGCCAGCAGCGTACAGGGGGCGAACACCGGGGAGCTGTTTTTT. Amino acid sequence: CASSVQGANTGELFF. Looking up the rest from reference TRBV9 and TRBJ2-2 gives the full variable domain: DSGVTQTPKHLITATGQRVTLRCSPRSGDLSVYWYQQSLDQGLQFLIQYYNGEERAKGNILERFSAQQFPDLHSELNLSSLELGDSALYFCASSVQGANTGELFFGEGSRLTVL.